This T cell receptor beta chain appears in the sequencing data of a study of post-analysis software for immune sequencing data (dated by TCRdb to between 2015 and 2017). As for the study more broadly: Disease courses on record covered relapsing-remitting, secondary progressive and progressive-relapsing multiple sclerosis, though some patients had no subtype annotation. Patient repertoires were compared against 11 previously published healthy control repertoires from donors aged roughly 6 to 26 years. A subset of samples was prepared in parallel using single-end sample barcoding, then pooled and co-amplified after Illumina adapter ligation. General study outcomes and caveats: Significantly lower normalized Chao1 diversity was found in multiple sclerosis patients than in controls, suggesting substantial peripheral T-cell clonal expansion. Significantly higher frequencies in patients than in controls were found for roughly 5 TRBV segments, including TRBV5-6, TRBV5-1 and TRBV20-1. Direct clustering with F measure revealed strong co-clustering of samples prepared in the same batch, which led to a batch-effect correction. The multiple sclerosis patient group was slightly younger than the control group.

This clonotype was observed a handful of times. Its antigen remains unidentified. Base qualities are not at hand, and no much larger clone is one base apart. According to the germline V gene, CDR1 reads SGHRS and CDR2 reads YFSETQ. Spanning cysteine to phenylalanine, the CDR3 consists of 12 amino acids. Just CDR3 DNA is preserved here, 36 bases in frame from base 1. V and J are truncated by 1 base and 3 bases respectively, leaving an intervening sequence of 3 bases. Libraries were constructed by PCR. The reads were generated on an Illumina HiSeq 2500. Unique molecular identifiers were incorporated into TCR beta cDNA libraries to reduce PCR and sequencing biases. Some 500,000 cDNA molecules were obtained for every 1 to 10 million input T cells, so each molecule roughly corresponded to one T cell. Patient libraries were prepared and sequenced with the same protocol used for the earlier healthy control dataset. Within a given batch, samples were prepared together, multiplexed and sequenced on the same HiSeq lane. The published analysis was carried out like this. MIGEC was used to process the raw barcoded reads, and molecular identifier groups with only a single read were discarded before consensus assembly and CDR3 extraction. VDJtools was used for post-analysis of the clonotype tables, and diversity was normalized by down-sampling every dataset to the size of the smallest sample. Repertoire overlap clustering matched CDR3 amino acid but not nucleotide sequences to correct batch-related cross-sample contamination. TCRdb reprocessing: public reads trimmed at Q25 with fastp, clones called with MiXCR, in-frame beta chains kept. Rows are combined by CDR3 protein, so each entry shows the most common genes and DNA. The V and J calls and clone size are TCRdb's, not the authors'. The sample has 450,000 to 700,000 distinct CDR3 sequences on record, about 44% of them singletons. More than 1.5% of the sample lies in the top ten.

To demonstrate the VDJtools post-analysis software, TCR beta repertoires were profiled from the peripheral blood of 10 to 15 young patients with multiple sclerosis. The multiple sclerosis patients were children and adolescents ranging in age from 6 to 15 years. Recombination linked TRBV5-1 to TRBJ2-3; no D gene can be assigned with confidence. What was sequenced was blood. This receptor was taken from a girl aged 10-17 years with multiple sclerosis. The CDR3 amino acid sequence is: CASSLKTDTQYF. The DNA reads as follows: TGCGCCAGCAGCTTGAAAACAGATACGCAGTATTTT.